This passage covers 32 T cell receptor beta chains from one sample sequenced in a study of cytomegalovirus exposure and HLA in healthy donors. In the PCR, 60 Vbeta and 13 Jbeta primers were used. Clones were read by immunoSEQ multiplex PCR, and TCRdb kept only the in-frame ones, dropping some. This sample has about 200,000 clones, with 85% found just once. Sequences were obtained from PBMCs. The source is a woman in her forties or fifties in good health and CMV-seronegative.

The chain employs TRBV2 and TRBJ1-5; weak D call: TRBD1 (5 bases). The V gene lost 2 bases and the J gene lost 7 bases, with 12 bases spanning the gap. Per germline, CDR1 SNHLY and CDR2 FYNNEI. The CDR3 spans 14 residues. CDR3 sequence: CASSEIGVRQPQHF. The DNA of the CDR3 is TGTGCCAGCAGTGAAATAGGGGTACGGCAGCCCCAGCATTTT.

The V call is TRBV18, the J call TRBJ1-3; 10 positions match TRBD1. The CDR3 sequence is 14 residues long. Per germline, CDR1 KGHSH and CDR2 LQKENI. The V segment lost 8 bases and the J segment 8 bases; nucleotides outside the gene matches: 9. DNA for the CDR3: TGTGCCAGCCAAACGACAGGGGGCTTGGACACCATATATTTT. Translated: CASQTTGGLDTIYF.

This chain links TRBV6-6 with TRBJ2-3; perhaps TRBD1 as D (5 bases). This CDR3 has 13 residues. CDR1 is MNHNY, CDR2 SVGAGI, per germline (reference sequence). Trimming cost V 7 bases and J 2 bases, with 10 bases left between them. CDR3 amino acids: CASNRPPTDTQYF. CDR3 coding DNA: TGTGCCAGCAACAGGCCCCCCACAGATACGCAGTATTTT.

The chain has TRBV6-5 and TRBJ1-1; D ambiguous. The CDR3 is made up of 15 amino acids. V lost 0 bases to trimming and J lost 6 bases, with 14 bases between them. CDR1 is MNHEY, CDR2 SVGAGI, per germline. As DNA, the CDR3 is TGTGCCAGCAGTTACTCCAGAGGTACAAGCTCTGAAGCTTTCTTT. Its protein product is CASSYSRGTSSEAFF.

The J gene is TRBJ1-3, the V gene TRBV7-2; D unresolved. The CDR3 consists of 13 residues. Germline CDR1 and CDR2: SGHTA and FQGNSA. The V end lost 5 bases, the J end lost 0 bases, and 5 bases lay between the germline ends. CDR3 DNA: TGTGCCAGCAGCGTTTACTCTGGAAACACCATATATTTT. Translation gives CASSVYSGNTIYF.

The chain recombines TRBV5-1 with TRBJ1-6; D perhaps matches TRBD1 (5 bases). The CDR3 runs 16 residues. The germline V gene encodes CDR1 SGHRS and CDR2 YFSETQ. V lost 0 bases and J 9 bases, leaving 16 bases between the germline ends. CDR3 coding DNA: TGCGCCAGCAGCTTGGCCTCGGGGGGTAGCGGTTCACCCCTCCACTTT. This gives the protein CASSLASGGSGSPLHF.

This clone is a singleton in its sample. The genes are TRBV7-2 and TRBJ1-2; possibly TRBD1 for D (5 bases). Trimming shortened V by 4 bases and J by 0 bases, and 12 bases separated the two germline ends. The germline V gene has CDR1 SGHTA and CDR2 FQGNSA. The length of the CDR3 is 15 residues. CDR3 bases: TGTGCCAGCAGCTCTCGACAGCAACCTAACTATGGCTACACCTTC. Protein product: CASSSRQQPNYGYTF.

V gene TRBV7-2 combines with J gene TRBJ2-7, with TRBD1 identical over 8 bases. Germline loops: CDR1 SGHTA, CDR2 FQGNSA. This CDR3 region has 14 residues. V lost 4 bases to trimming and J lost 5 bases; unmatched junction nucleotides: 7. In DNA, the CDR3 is TGTGCCAGCAGCTGGCGAGGACAGGGCGACGAGCAGTACTTC. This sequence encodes CASSWRGQGDEQYF.

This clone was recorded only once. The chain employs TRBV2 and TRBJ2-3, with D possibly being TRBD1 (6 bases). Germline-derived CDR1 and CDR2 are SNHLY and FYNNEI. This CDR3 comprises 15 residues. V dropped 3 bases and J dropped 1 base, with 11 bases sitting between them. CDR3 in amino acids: CASSDSAGGTDTQYF. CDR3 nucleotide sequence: TGTGCCAGCAGTGACTCGGCAGGGGGCACAGATACGCAGTATTTT.

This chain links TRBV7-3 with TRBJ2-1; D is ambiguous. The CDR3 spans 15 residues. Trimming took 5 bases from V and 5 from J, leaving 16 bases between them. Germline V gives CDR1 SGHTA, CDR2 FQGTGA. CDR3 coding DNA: TGTGCCAGCAGCCTTAGAATAGCTGGCCACAATGAGCAGTTCTTC. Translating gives CASSLRIAGHNEQFF.

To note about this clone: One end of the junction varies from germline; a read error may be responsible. Written as DNA, the CDR3 is TGTGCCAGCAGTCTGGACAGGGTATACTATGGCAACACCTTC. Protein product: CASSLDRVYYGNTF. The V gene is TRBV28, the J gene TRBJ1-2, with TRBD1 matching over 8 bases. The CDR3 consists of 14 residues. Germline V gene sequence: CDR1 MDHEN, CDR2 SYDVKM.

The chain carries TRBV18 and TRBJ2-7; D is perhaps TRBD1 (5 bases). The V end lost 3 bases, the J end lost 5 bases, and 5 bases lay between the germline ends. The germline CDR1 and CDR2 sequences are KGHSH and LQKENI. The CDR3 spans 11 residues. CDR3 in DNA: TGTGCCAGCTCACCCAGGGACGAGCAGTACTTC. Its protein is CASSPRDEQYF.

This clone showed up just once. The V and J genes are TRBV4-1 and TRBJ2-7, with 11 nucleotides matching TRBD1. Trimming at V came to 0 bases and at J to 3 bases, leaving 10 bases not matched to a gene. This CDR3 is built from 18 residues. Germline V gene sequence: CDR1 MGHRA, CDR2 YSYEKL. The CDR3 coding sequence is TGCGCCAGCAGCCAAGAGGGGACGCGGACAGGGGGCTTCTACGAGCAGTACTTC. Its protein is CASSQEGTRTGGFYEQYF.

CDR3 nucleotides: TGTGCCAGCAGCTTAATAGGGAGTAGCTACGAGCAGTACTTC. Protein product: CASSLIGSSYEQYF. The rearrangement links TRBV11-1 to TRBJ2-7, with D possibly matching TRBD2 (5 bases). The V and J ends lost 2 bases and 3 bases respectively, with 11 bases between them. The CDR3 extends over 14 amino acids. The V gene's germline CDR1 is SGHAT and CDR2 FQDESV (reference sequence).

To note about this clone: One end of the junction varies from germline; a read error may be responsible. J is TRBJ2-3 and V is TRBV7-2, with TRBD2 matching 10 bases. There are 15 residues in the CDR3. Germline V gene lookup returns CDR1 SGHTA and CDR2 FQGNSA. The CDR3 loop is CASSLELAGTDTQCF. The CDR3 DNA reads TGTGCCAGCAGCTTAGAACTAGCGGGAACAGATACGCAGTGTTTT.

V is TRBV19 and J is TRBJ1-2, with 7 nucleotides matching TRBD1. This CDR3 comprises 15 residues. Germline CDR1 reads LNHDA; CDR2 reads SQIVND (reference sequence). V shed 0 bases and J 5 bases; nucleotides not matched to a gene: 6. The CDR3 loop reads CASSIETGASYGYTF. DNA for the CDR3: TGTGCCAGTAGTATAGAAACAGGGGCTTCTTATGGCTACACCTTC.

CDR3 nucleotide sequence: TGTGCCAGCAGGTCTAACAGGGGGCCGGCGAACACTGAAGCTTTCTTT. It specifies CASRSNRGPANTEAFF. The V gene is TRBV11-2, the J gene TRBJ1-1; 9 bases are a match to TRBD1. This CDR3 region has 16 residues. CDR1 is SGHAT and CDR2 is FQNNGV in the germline V gene. V shed 6 bases and J 1 base; nucleotides not matched to a gene: 9.

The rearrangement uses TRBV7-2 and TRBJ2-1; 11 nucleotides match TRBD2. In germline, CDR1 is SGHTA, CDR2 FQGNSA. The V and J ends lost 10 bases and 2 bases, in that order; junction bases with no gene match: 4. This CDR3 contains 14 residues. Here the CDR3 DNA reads TGTGCCACCAAGACTAGCGGGACCTACAATGAGCAGTTCTTC. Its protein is CATKTSGTYNEQFF.

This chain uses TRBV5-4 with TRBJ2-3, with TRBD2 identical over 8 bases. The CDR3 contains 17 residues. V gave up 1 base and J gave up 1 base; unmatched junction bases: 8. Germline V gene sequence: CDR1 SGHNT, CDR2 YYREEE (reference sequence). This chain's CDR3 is CASSLLKLAGRTDTQYF. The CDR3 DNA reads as TGTGCCAGCAGCTTGTTAAAGTTAGCGGGACGCACAGATACGCAGTATTTT.

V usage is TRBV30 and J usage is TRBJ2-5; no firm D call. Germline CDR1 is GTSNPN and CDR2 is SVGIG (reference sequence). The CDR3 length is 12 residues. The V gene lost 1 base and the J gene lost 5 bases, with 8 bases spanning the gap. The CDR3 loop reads CAWSAYPETQYF. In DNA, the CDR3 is TGTGCCTGGAGTGCCTATCCGGAGACCCAGTACTTC.

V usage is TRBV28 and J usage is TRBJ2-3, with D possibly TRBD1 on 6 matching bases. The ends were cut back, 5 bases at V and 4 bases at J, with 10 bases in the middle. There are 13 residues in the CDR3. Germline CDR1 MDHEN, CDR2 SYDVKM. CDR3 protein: CASSPDRSDTQYF. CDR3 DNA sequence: TGTGCCAGCAGTCCTGACAGGTCAGATACGCAGTATTTT.

In DNA form, the CDR3 reads TGTGCCAGCAGTTACCGACCGGGACTAGCGGGAGAGCAGGTCTACAATGAGCAGTTCTTC. Translation: CASSYRPGLAGEQVYNEQFF. The chain links TRBV27 to TRBJ2-1; 14 bases map to TRBD2. Germline lookup yields CDR1 MNHEY and CDR2 SMNVEV (reference sequence). The CDR3 covers 20 residues. J gave up 3 bases and V 4 bases, and 14 bases lay outside the gene matches.

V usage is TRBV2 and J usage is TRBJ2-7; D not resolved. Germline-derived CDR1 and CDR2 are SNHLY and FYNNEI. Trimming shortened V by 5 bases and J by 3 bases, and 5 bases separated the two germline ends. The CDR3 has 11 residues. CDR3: CASSRSYEQYF. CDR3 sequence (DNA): TGTGCCAGCAGTAGGAGCTACGAGCAGTACTTC.

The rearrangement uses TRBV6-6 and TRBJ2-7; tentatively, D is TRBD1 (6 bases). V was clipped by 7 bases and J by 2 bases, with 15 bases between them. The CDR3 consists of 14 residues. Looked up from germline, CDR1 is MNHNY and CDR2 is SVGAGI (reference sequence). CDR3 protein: CASTFVQGAYEQYF. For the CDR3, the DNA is TGTGCCAGCACCTTCGTACAGGGTGCCTACGAGCAGTACTTC.

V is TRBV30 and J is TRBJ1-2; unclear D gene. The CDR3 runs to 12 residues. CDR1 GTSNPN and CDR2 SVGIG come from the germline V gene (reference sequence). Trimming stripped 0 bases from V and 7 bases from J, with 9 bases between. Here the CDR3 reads CAWSVLRVGYTF. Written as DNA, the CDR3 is TGTGCCTGGAGTGTACTTCGGGTTGGCTACACCTTC.

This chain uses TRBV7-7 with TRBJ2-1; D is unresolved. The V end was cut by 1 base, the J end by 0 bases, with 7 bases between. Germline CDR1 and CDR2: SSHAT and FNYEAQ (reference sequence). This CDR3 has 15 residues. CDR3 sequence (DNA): TGTGCCAGCAGCTTAGAACTGAGCTCCTACAATGAGCAGTTCTTC. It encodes CASSLELSSYNEQFF.

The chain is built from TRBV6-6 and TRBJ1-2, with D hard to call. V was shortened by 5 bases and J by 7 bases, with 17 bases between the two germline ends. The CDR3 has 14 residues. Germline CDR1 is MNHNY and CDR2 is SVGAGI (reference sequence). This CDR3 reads CASSPEGPRGGYTF. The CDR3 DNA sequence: TGTGCCAGCAGTCCAGAAGGGCCCCGGGGTGGCTACACCTTC.

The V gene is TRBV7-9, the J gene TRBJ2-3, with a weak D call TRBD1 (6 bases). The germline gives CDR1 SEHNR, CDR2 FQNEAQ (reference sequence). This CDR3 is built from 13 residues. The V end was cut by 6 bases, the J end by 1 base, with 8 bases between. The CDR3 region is CASRHRGTDTQYF. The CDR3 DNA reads TGTGCCAGCAGGCACAGGGGCACAGATACGCAGTATTTT.

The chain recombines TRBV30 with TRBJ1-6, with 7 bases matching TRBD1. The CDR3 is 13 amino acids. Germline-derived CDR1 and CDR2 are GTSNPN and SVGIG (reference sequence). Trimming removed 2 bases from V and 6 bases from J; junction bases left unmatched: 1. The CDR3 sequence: CAWSRQGNSPLHF. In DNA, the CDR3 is TGTGCCTGGAGTCGACAGGGTAATTCACCCCTCCACTTT.

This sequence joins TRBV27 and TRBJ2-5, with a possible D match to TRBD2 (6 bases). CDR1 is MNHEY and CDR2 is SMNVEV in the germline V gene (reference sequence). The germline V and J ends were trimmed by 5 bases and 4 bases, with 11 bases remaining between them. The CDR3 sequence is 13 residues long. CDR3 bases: TGTGCCAGCAGTCAAAGGAGGGGAGAGACCCAGTACTTC. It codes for CASSQRRGETQYF.

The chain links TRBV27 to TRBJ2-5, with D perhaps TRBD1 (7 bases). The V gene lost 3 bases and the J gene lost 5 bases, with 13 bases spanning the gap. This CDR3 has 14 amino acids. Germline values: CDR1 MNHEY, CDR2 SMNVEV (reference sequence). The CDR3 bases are TGTGCCAGCAGTTTCAATGCAGGGGGGGAGACCCAGTACTTC. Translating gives CASSFNAGGETQYF.

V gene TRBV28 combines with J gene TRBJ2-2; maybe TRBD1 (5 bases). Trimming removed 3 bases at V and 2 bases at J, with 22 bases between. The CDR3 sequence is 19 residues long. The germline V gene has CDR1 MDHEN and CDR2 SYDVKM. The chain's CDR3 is CASSLGWGKNRKNTGELFF. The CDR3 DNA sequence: TGTGCCAGCAGTTTGGGTTGGGGCAAAAACCGAAAAAACACCGGGGAGCTGTTTTTT.